What follows describes a single T cell receptor beta chain. The ends lost 8 bases at V and 5 bases at J; junction bases unmatched: 14. The CDR3 runs to 15 residues. CDR1 and CDR2 from the germline V gene are MNHEY and SVGAGI. The table came from immunoSEQ multiplex PCR; TCRdb's copy has only in-frame clones and leaves some out. This table holds about 92,000 clones, 86% found once. The source of the sample is a study of glioma-infiltrating T cells after dendritic cell vaccination. PBMC sampling occurred before vaccination, two weeks after the third dose, and at progression. The starting material was blood, obtained before dendritic cell vaccination. This TCR derives from a human donor with glioblastoma. This chain connects TRBV6-5 to TRBJ1-1; 7 bases map to TRBD1. Here the CDR3 reads CASSSGDAGGTEAFF. DNA of the CDR3: TGTGCCAGCTCCTCGGGGGATGCAGGGGGGACTGAAGCTTTCTTT.